This TCR beta chain derives from a study of CD8+CD57+ T cells in acquired aplastic anemia. Template material for TCR beta VDJ and CDR3 profiling consisted of genomic DNA. TCRdb re-called the reads with MiXCR, one entry per CDR3 protein. The sample lists fewer than 250,000 distinct CDR3 sequences; about 44% were seen once. Sequencing was done on patients that had shown CD8+CD57+ cell expansion by flow cytometry. Only one count was recorded for this clonotype. Germline lookup yields CDR1 MGHDK and CDR2 SYGVNS. Trimming shortened V by 6 bases and J by 5 bases, and 11 bases separated the two germline ends. The CDR3 covers 12 residues.

The sample was sorted CD4+, CD8+, or CD8+CD57+ T cells (not recorded which) from PBMCs. The chain recombines TRBV25-1 with TRBJ2-7, with D possibly matching TRBD2 (7 bases). The receptor was isolated from a human donor with aplastic anemia. The CDR3 protein is CASRQGGNEQYF. The CDR3 DNA follows: TGTGCCAGCAGACAGGGAGGGAACGAGCAGTACTTC.